The T cell receptor beta chain under discussion was sequenced for a study of T cell clones after liver transplantation. Study background: Post-transplant blood was tracked for graft-donor-reactive T cell clones identified in a pre-transplant mixed lymphocyte reaction. Samples came pre-transplant, pre-randomization before withdrawal, and post-randomization after withdrawal ended.

CDR3 size: 17 residues. The J segment lost 1 base and the V segment lost 5 bases, leaving 4 bases of the junction unmatched. Germline V CDR1 and CDR2: SEHNR, FQNEAQ (reference sequence). The data were produced by immunoSEQ multiplex PCR, yet TCRdb's version contains in-frame clones alone and is incomplete. The sample has some 9,500 clones; about 72% are singletons. As regards this clone: What it binds is not known.

Study-level points and caveats: Compared with third party-reactive sequences, donor-reactive ones declined more, independent of withdrawal success.

This chain joins TRBV7-9 and TRBJ2-2; 13 bases map to TRBD2. The sequence was obtained from a human patient who received a liver transplant. The graft donor may be the source of some T cells. The sequenced sample was CD8+ T cells from blood, obtained at the 15-month timepoint. The CDR3 spells CASSPRTSGRNTGELFF. The DNA of the CDR3 is TGTGCCAGCAGCCCTCGGACTAGCGGGAGGAACACCGGGGAGCTGTTTTTT.